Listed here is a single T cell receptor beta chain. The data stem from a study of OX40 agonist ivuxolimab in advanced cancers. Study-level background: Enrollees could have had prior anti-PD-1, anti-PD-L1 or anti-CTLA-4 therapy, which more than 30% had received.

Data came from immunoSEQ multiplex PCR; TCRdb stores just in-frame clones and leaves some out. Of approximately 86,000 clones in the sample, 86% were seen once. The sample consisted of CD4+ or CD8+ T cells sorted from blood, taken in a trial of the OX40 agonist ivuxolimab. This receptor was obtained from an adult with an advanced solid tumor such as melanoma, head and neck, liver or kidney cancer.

CDR3 in DNA: TGTGCCAGCAGCCCTGGGAGGCGGGGGGGCCAAGAGACCCAGTACTTC. As protein: CASSPGRRGGQETQYF. This chain joins TRBV11-1 and TRBJ2-5; 9 positions match TRBD2. This CDR3 is 16 amino acids long. J gave up 1 base and V 5 bases, and 8 bases lay outside the gene matches. Germline lookup yields CDR1 SGHAT and CDR2 FQDESV (reference sequence).